This TCR beta chain originates from a study of blood T cell repertoires in COVID-19. The study recruited people aged about 18 to 95 years across more than 20 US areas. Participant reports of clinical history set cohort assignment. The CDR3 sequence is 15 residues long. Trimming pared 3 bases from V and 1 base from J, leaving 12 bases between. The germline V gene has CDR1 LGHDT and CDR2 YNNKEL (reference sequence). Assay: immunoSEQ multiplex PCR; the TCRdb copy retains only in-frame clones and omits some. This table has 360,000 or so clones, around 92% appearing once. This chain uses TRBV3-1 (or the pseudogene TRBV3-2) with TRBJ2-5; perhaps TRBD1 as D (5 bases). The clonotype originates from a woman younger than 45 who had recovered from COVID-19. What was sequenced was PBMCs or T cells enriched from blood (not recorded which). The CDR3 DNA reads TGTGCCAGCAGCCACAGACAGCAAGCCCAAGAGACCCAGTACTTC. Its protein product is CASSHRQQAQETQYF.